This TCR beta chain was captured by sequencing in a study of metastatic and nonmetastatic thyroid tumors. This clone appeared a few times. CDR1 SGHRS and CDR2 YFSETQ come from the germline V gene. The CDR3 loop spans 14 amino acids. Trimming cost V 3 bases and J 7 bases; bases outside gene matches: 4. No treatment of any kind had been given to any patient before thyroid surgery. TCRdb re-called clones from the PCR reads using MiXCR. The repertoire has about 43,000 clones, around 3.1% of them found once; the top ten carry 7.5% to 10%. The chain employs TRBV5-1 and TRBJ1-2; 12 bases agree with TRBD1. The sequenced material came from blood. The origin of this receptor is a female donor with papillary thyroid cancer or a benign thyroid nodule (not recorded which). Some clones in this sample may be carry-over from other donors' samples. The CDR3 DNA reads as TGCGCCAGCAGCTCTGGGACAGGGGGCATTGGCTACACCTTC. Its translation is CASSSGTGGIGYTF.